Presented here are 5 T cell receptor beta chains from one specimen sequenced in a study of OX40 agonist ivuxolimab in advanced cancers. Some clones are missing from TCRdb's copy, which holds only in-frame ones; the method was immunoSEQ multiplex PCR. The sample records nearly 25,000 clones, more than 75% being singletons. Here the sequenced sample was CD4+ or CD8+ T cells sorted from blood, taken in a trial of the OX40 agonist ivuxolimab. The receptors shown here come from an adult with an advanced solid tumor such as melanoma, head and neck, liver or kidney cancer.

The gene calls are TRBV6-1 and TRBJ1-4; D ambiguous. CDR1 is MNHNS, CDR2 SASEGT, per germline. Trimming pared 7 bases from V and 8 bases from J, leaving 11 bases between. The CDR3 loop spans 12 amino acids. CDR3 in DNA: TGTGCCAGCACCGAAAATCAGGAAAAACTGTTTTTT. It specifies CASTENQEKLFF.

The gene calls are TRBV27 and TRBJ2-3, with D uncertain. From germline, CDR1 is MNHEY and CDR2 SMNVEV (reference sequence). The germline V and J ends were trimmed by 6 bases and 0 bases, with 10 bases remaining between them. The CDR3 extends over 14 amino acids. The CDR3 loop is CASSWVISTDTQYF. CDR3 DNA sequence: TGTGCCAGCAGCTGGGTCATTAGCACAGATACGCAGTATTTT.

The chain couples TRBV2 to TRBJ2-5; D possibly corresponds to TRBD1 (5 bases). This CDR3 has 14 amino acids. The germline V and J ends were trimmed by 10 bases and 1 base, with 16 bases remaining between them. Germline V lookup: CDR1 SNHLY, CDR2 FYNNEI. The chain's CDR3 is CATESGHFQETQYF. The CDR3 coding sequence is TGTGCCACCGAATCCGGACATTTCCAAGAGACCCAGTACTTC.

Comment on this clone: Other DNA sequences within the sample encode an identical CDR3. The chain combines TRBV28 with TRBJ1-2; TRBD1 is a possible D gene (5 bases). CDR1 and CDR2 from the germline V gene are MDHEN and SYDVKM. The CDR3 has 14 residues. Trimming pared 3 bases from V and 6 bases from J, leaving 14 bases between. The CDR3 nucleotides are TGTGCCAGCAGTTTCGGTCAGGGAGGACATGGCTACACCTTC. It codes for CASSFGQGGHGYTF.

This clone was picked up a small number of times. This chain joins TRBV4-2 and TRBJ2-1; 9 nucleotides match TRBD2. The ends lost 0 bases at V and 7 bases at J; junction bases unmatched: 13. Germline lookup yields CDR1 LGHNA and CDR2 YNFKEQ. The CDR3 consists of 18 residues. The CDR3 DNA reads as TGTGCCAGCAGCCAAGATTGGTTGGCGGCGGGAGGGACGAATGAGCAGTTCTTC. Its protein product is CASSQDWLAAGGTNEQFF.